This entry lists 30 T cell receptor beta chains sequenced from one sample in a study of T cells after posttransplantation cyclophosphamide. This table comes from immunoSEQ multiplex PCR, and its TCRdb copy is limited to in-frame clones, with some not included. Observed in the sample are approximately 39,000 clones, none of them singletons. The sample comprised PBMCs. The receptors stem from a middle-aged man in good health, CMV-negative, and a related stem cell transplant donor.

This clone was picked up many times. The CDR3: CASSYSQVGANEQFF. In nucleotides, the CDR3 is TGTGCCAGCAGTTACTCACAGGTTGGAGCTAATGAGCAGTTCTTC. V and J are TRBV6-5 and TRBJ2-1; TRBD1 might be the D (5 bases). Between the trimmed V and J ends, which lost 0 bases and 7 bases, there was a span of 13 bases. The CDR3 has 15 amino acids. CDR1 is MNHEY, CDR2 SVGAGI, per germline.

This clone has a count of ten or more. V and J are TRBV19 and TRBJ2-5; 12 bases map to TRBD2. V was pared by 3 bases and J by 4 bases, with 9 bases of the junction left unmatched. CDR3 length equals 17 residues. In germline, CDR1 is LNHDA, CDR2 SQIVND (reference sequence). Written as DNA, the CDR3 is TGTGCCAGTAGTATTCAAGGACTAGCGGGAACGGGAGAGACCCAGTACTTC. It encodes CASSIQGLAGTGETQYF.

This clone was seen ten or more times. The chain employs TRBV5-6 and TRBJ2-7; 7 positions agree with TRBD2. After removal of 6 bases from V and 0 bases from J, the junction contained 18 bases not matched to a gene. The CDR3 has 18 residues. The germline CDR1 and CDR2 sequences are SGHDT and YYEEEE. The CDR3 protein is CASTLGYRGGSLSYEQYF. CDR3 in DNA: TGTGCCAGCACCCTTGGGTATAGGGGCGGGAGCCTCTCCTACGAGCAGTACTTC.

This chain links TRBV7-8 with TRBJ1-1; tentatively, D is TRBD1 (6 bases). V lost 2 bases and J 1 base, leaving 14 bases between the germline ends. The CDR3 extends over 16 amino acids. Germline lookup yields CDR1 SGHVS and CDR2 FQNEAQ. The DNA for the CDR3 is TGTGCCAGCAGCTTATACGGGGGGCGCCGGAACACTGAAGCTTTCTTT. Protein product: CASSLYGGRRNTEAFF.

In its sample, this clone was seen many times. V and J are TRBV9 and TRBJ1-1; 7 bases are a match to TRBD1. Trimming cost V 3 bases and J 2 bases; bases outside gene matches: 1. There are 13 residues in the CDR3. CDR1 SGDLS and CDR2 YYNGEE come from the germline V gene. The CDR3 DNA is TGTGCCAGCAGCGCAGGGGGTAACACTGAAGCTTTCTTT. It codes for CASSAGGNTEAFF.

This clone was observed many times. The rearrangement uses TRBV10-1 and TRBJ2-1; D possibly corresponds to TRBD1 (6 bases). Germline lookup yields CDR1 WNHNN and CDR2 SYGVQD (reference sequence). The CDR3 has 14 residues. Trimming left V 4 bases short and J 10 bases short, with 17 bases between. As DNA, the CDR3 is TGCGCCAGCAGTGCAATACAGGGCCACAGGGAGCAGTTCTTC. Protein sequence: CASSAIQGHREQFF.

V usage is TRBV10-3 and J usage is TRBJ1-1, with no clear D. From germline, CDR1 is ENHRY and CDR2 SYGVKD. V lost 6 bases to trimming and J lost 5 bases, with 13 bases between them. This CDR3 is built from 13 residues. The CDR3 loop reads CAIRLNGETEAFF. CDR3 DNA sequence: TGTGCCATCAGGCTTAACGGGGAGACTGAAGCTTTCTTT.

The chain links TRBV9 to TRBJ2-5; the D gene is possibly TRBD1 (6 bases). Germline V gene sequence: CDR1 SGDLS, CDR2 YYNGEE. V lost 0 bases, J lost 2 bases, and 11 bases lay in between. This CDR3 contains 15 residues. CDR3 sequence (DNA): TGTGCCAGCAGCGTAGGTCAGGGGATTCAAGAGACCCAGTACTTC. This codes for CASSVGQGIQETQYF.

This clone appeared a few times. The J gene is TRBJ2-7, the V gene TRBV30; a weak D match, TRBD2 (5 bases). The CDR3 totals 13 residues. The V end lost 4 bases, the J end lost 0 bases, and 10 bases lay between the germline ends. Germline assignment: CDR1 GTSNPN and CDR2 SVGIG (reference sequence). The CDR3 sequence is CAWTRDVSYEQYF. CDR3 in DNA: TGTGCCTGGACGAGGGATGTCTCCTACGAGCAGTACTTC.

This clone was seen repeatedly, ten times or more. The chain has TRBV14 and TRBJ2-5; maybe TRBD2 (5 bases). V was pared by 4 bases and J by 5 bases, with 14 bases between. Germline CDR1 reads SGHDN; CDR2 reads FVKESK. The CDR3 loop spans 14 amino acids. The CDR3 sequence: CASSPTDGVETQYF. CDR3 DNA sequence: TGTGCCAGCAGCCCAACAGACGGGGTTGAGACCCAGTACTTC.

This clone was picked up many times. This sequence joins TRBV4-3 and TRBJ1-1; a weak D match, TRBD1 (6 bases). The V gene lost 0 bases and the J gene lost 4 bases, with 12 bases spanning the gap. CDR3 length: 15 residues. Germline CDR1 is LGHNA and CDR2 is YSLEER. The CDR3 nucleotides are TGCGCCAGCAGCCAAGATCGAGAAGGGGGCACTGAAGCTTTCTTT. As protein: CASSQDREGGTEAFF.

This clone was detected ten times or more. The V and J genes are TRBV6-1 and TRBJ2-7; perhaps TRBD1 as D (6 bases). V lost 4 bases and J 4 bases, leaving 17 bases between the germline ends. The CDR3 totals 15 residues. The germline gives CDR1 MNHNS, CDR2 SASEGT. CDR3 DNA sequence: TGTGCCAGCAGTGTATCCGGTACAGGGTCTTACGAGCAGTACTTC. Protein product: CASSVSGTGSYEQYF.

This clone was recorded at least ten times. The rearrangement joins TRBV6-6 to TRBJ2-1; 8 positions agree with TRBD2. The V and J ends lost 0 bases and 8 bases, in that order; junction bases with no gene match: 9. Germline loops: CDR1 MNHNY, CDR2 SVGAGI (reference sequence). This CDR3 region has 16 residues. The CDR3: CASSYSEAGVLYEQFF. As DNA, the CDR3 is TGTGCCAGCAGTTACTCGGAAGCGGGAGTTTTGTATGAGCAGTTCTTC.

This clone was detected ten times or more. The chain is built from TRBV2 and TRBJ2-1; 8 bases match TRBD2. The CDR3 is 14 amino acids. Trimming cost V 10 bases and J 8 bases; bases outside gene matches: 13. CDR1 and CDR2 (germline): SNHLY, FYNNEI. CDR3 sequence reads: CAKTGTRGYDEQFF. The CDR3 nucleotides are TGTGCCAAGACCGGGACTAGAGGTTACGATGAGCAGTTCTTC.

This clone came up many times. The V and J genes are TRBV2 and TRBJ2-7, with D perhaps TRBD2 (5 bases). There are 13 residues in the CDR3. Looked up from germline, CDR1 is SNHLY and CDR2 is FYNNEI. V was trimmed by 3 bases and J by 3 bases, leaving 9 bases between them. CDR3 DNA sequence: TGTGCCAGCAGTGAGGAGGAGCTCTACGAGCAGTACTTC. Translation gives CASSEEELYEQYF.

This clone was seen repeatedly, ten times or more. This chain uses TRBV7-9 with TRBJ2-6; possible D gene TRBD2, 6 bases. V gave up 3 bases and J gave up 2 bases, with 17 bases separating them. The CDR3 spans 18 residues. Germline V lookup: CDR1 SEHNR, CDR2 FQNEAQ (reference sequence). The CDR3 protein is CASSFLVQGGAGANVLTF. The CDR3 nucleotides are TGTGCCAGCAGCTTTTTAGTCCAGGGAGGCGCTGGGGCCAACGTCCTGACTTTC.

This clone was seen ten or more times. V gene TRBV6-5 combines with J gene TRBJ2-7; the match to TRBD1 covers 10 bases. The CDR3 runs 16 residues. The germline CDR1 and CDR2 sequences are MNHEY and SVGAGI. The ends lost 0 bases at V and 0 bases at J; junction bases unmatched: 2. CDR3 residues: CASSYSRDRGSYEQYF. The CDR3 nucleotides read TGTGCCAGCAGTTACTCCCGGGACAGGGGCTCCTACGAGCAGTACTTC.

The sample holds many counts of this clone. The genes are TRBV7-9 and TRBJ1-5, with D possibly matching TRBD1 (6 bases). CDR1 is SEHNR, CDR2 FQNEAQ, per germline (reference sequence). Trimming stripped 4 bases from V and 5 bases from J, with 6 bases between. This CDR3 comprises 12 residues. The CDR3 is CASSWTDQPQHF. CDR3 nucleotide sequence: TGTGCCAGCAGCTGGACAGATCAGCCCCAGCATTTT.

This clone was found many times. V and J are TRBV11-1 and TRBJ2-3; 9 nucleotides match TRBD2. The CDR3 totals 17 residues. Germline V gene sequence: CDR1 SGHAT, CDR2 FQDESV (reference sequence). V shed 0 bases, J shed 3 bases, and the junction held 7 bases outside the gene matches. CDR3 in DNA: TGTGCCAGCAGCTTAGCTCCACCGGCGGGGGGGACAGATACGCAGTATTTT. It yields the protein CASSLAPPAGGTDTQYF.

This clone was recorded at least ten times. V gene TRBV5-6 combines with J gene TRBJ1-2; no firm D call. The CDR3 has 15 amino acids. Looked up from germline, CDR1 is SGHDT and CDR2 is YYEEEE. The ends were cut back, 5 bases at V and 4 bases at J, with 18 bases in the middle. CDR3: CASRNKGGLGYGYTF. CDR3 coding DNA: TGTGCCAGCAGAAATAAGGGAGGGCTTGGCTATGGCTACACCTTC.

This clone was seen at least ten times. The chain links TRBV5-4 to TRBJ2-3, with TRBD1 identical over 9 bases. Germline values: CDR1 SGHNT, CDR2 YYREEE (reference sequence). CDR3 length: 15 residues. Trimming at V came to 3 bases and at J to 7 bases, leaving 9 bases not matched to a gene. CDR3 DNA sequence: TGTGCCAGCAGCTCAGAACAGGGGGCTATGAATACGCAGTATTTT. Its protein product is CASSSEQGAMNTQYF.

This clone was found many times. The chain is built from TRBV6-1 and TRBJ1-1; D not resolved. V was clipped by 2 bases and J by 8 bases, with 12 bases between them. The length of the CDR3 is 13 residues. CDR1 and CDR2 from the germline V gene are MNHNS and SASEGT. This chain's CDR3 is CASSERQVREAFF. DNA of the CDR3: TGTGCCAGCAGTGAACGGCAGGTCCGCGAAGCTTTCTTT.

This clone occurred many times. CDR3 coding DNA: TGTGCCAGCAGAGCCGGGACAGATAGCTCCTACGAGCAGTACTTC. Translating gives CASRAGTDSSYEQYF. The chain has TRBV6-5 and TRBJ2-7; 7 nucleotides line up with TRBD1. This CDR3 has 15 amino acids. The germline gives CDR1 MNHEY, CDR2 SVGAGI. With 6 bases clipped from V and 0 bases from J, the junction kept 8 bases outside the gene matches.

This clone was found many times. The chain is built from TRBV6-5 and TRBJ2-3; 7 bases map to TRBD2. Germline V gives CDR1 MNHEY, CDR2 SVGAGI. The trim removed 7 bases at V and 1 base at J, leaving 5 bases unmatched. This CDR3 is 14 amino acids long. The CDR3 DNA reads TGTGCCAGCACGGGCAGCGGGGGCACAGATACGCAGTATTTT. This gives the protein CASTGSGGTDTQYF.

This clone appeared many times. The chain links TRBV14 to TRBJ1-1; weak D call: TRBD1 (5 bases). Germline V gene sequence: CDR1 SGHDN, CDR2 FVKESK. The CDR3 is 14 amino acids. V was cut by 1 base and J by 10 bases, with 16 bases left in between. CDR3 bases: TGTGCCAGCAGCCAAGCAGTAAGGGGCACGGGAGCTTTCTTT. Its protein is CASSQAVRGTGAFF.

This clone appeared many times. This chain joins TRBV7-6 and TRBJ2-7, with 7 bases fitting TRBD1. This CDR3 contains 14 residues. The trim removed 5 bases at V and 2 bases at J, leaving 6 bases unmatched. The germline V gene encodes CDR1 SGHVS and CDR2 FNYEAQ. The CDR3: CASSPGQGAYEQYF. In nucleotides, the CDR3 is TGTGCCAGCAGCCCGGGGCAGGGGGCCTACGAGCAGTACTTC.

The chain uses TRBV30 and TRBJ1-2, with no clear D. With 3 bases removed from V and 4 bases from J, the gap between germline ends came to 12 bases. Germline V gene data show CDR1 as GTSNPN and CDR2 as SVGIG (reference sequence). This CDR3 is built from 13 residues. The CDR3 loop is CAWSRKAGYGYTF. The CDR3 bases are TGTGCCTGGAGCCGGAAGGCGGGCTATGGCTACACCTTC.

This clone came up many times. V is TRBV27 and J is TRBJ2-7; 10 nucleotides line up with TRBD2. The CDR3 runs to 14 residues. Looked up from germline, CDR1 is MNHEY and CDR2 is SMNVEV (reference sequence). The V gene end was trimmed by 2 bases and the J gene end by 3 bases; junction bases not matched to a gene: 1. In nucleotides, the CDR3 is TGTGCCAGCAGTTTACTAGCGGGAGTCTACGAGCAGTACTTC. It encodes CASSLLAGVYEQYF.

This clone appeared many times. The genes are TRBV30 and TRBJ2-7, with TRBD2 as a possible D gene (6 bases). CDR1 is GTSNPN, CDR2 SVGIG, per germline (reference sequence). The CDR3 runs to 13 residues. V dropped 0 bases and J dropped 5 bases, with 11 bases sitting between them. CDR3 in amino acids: CAWSVGGWNEQYF. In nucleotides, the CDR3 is TGTGCCTGGAGTGTAGGAGGGTGGAACGAGCAGTACTTC.

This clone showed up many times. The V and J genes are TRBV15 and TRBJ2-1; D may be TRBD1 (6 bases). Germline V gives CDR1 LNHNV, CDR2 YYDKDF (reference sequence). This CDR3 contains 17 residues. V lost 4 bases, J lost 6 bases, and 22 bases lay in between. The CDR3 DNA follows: TGTGCCACCAGCACCCTCGGGACACGAGGGCGTGGCAATGAGCAGTTCTTC. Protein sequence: CATSTLGTRGRGNEQFF.